The sequence of this TCR beta chain was determined in a study of T cell repertoires in cytomegalovirus infection. In the study overall: Matching HLA type and CMV infection were both indicated by public TCR beta signatures. Study-wide findings and caveats: Cumulated frequencies of public TCR beta families served to identify carriers of CMV plus the relevant HLA. Ex vivo, HLA-C-restricted CMV-specific TCR beta clonotypes prevailed over the rest of the response.

TCRdb reanalysed the reads using MiXCR and keeps one entry per CDR3 protein. Of about 920,000 distinct CDR3 sequences listed, roughly 30% are singletons. About this clonotype: Its antigen is not known.

Germline values: CDR1 MNHNS, CDR2 SASEGT. The CDR3 consists of 18 residues. V lost 2 bases and J 0 bases, leaving 14 bases between the germline ends. This chain uses TRBV6-1 with TRBJ2-6; D call uncertain. The clonotype was recovered from a human donor in good health (CMV status not recorded). Some clones in this sample may be carry-over from other donors' samples. Material: cultured CD8+ T cells from PBMCs, obtained from culture after CMV antigen stimulation. The CDR3 region has the DNA TGTGCCAGCAGTGAAATGGGATTACGAACCTCTGGGGCCAACGTCCTGACTTTC. This translates into CASSEMGLRTSGANVLTF.